This T cell receptor beta chain was profiled in a study of patients and donors after allogeneic stem cell transplantation. This clonotype was seen a handful of times. CDR1 LNHNV and CDR2 YYDKDF come from the germline V gene (reference sequence). With 5 bases clipped from V and 7 bases from J, the junction kept 12 bases outside the gene matches. The CDR3 contains 17 residues. TCRdb used MiXCR to reprocess the RT-PCR reads, holding one entry per CDR3 protein. The sample lists 920,000 or so distinct CDR3 sequences; over 15% were seen once. This sequence originates from a human donor who was either an allogeneic HSCT recipient or a stem cell or donor lymphocyte infusion donor (not recorded which). It is not recorded whose cells these are; they may come from a transplant donor. Sequenced sample: blood, either unsorted or a sorted T cell fraction (not recorded which). The chain carries TRBV15 and TRBJ1-4; 11 nucleotides match TRBD1. The CDR3, as DNA: TGTGCCACCAGCGGGTGGACAGGGGGCGAATATAGTGAAAAACTGTTTTTT. Amino acids: CATSGWTGGEYSEKLFF.